Below, 27 T cell receptor beta chains from the same sample are listed, as sequenced in a study of blood T cell repertoires in COVID-19. Libraries were prepared by immunoSEQ multiplex PCR; TCRdb keeps only in-frame clonotypes and omits some of them. Among 100,000 to 150,000 clones listed, 88% were seen once. Sequenced: peripheral blood. The receptor set was obtained from a human donor in a cohort sampled during active COVID-19.

This clone has just one count. The rearrangement links TRBV21-1 to TRBJ2-5; TRBD1, the table's D call, was not compared with the DNA. TRBV21-1 is given as a pseudogene. CDR3 length: 11 residues. The CDR3 nucleotides are TGTGCCAGCAGCAAGCAGAAGACCCAGTACTTC. This codes for CASSKQKTQYF.

This chain joins TRBV11-2 and TRBJ2-5, with D unresolved. Germline-derived CDR1 and CDR2 are SGHAT and FQNNGV. The length of the CDR3 is 12 residues. V dropped 5 bases and J dropped 5 bases, with 9 bases sitting between them. CDR3 DNA sequence: TGTGCCAGCAGCCGCCAAGAGGAGACCCAGTACTTC. Its protein is CASSRQEETQYF.

The CDR3 loop reads CASSKNTLGFF. As DNA, the CDR3 is TGTGCCAGCAGCAAAAACACCCTTGGGTTCTTC. The V gene is TRBV21-1, the J gene TRBJ2-1; TRBD1 was called by the table and not checked on the DNA. TRBV21-1 represents a pseudogene. CDR3 length: 11 residues.

The chain combines TRBV5-6 with TRBJ2-1; weak D call: TRBD2 (6 bases). Germline-derived CDR1 and CDR2 are SGHDT and YYEEEE. The CDR3 is made up of 15 amino acids. V shed 3 bases and J shed 4 bases, with 14 bases lying between them. CDR3 residues: CASSYPGLLYNEQFF. CDR3 coding DNA: TGTGCCAGCAGCTACCCGGGACTTTTATACAATGAGCAGTTCTTC.

V gene TRBV28 combines with J gene TRBJ2-6; D may be TRBD1 (5 bases). V lost 7 bases to trimming and J lost 0 bases, with 7 bases between them. This CDR3 spans 14 amino acids. The germline V gene encodes CDR1 MDHEN and CDR2 SYDVKM. CDR3 loop: CASTGHSGANVLTF. CDR3 DNA: TGTGCCAGCACAGGACACTCTGGGGCCAACGTCCTGACTTTC.

The rearrangement uses TRBV19 and TRBJ2-6; 10 bases are shared with TRBD1. CDR1 LNHDA and CDR2 SQIVND come from the germline V gene (reference sequence). Germline trimming cut 6 bases from V and 3 bases from J; bases unmatched to any gene: 2. The CDR3 runs to 15 residues. CDR3 nucleotide sequence: TGTGCCAGTAGGGACAGGGGGGTTGGGGCCAACGTCCTGACTTTC. Translating gives CASRDRGVGANVLTF.

This clone was observed a handful of times. This sequence joins TRBV4-1 and TRBJ1-1; the D gene is possibly TRBD1 (6 bases). Germline V lookup: CDR1 MGHRA, CDR2 YSYEKL. The CDR3 spans 15 residues. V was pared by 2 bases and J by 2 bases, with 12 bases between. DNA of the CDR3: TGCGCCAGCAGCCAAAGGACAGACTACAACACTGAAGCTTTCTTT. As protein: CASSQRTDYNTEAFF.

The rearrangement joins TRBV5-5 to TRBJ1-3, with a weak D call TRBD1 (6 bases). The CDR3 totals 15 residues. The V and J ends lost 0 bases and 2 bases respectively, with 9 bases between them. CDR1 and CDR2 from the germline V gene are SGHKS and YYEKEE (reference sequence). CDR3 sequence reads: CASSLAGTTGNTIYF. The CDR3 DNA reads TGTGCCAGCAGCTTGGCCGGGACAACTGGAAACACCATATATTTT.

The gene calls are TRBV19 and TRBJ2-1; D gene ambiguous. CDR3 size: 12 residues. V lost 6 bases, J lost 6 bases, and 9 bases lay in between. Germline assignment: CDR1 LNHDA and CDR2 SQIVND (reference sequence). Here the CDR3 reads CASRSTVNEQFF. Written as DNA, the CDR3 is TGTGCCAGTAGATCCACAGTCAATGAGCAGTTCTTC.

V is TRBV29-1 and J is TRBJ2-7; TRBD2 aligns across 13 bases. The CDR3 length is 15 residues. Germline V gene lookup returns CDR1 SQVTM and CDR2 ANQGSEA. Trimming at V came to 4 bases and at J to 5 bases, leaving 8 bases not matched to a gene. The CDR3 DNA reads as TGCAGCGTTGTACCAACTAGCGGGGGGGCTCACGAGCAGTACTTC. It encodes CSVVPTSGGAHEQYF.

DNA of the CDR3: TGTGCCACCAGTGACCCCGGGACAGGGAAAAATGAGCAGTTCTTC. It encodes CATSDPGTGKNEQFF. The chain carries TRBV24-1 and TRBJ2-1, with 9 nucleotides matching TRBD1. This CDR3 region has 15 residues. Looked up from germline, CDR1 is KGHDR and CDR2 is SFDVKD. V lost 4 bases, J lost 7 bases, and 7 bases stayed unmatched.

This rearrangement joins TRBV2 to TRBJ2-3, with D perhaps TRBD2 (5 bases). The V end was cut by 7 bases, the J end by 7 bases, with 15 bases between. Per germline, CDR1 SNHLY and CDR2 FYNNEI. The CDR3 is 13 residues long. CDR3 protein: CASTPPRLNTQYF. The CDR3, as DNA: TGTGCCAGCACCCCCCCCCGACTAAATACGCAGTATTTT.

V is TRBV5-1 and J is TRBJ2-5; perhaps TRBD2 as D (6 bases). CDR1 and CDR2 from the germline V gene are SGHRS and YFSETQ. The CDR3 has 15 amino acids. Between the trimmed V and J ends, which lost 3 bases and 0 bases, there was a span of 12 bases. As DNA, the CDR3 is TGCGCCAGCAGCTCGGGCGGAGGGGACCAAGAGACCCAGTACTTC. Protein sequence: CASSSGGGDQETQYF.

This clone occurred a few times. CDR3 sequence (DNA): TGTGCCAGTAGACCCTCGAACAGGGGTACCTACGAGCAGTACTTC. It yields the protein CASRPSNRGTYEQYF. V usage is TRBV19 and J usage is TRBJ2-7; 7 bases are a match to TRBD1. After removal of 6 bases from V and 2 bases from J, the junction contained 10 bases not matched to a gene. The germline gives CDR1 LNHDA, CDR2 SQIVND (reference sequence). The CDR3 consists of 15 residues.

The chain couples TRBV4-1 to TRBJ2-3, with TRBD2 matching 7 bases. Germline CDR1 reads MGHRA; CDR2 reads YSYEKL. The CDR3 loop spans 14 amino acids. V was clipped by 4 bases and J by 2 bases; unmatched bases: 3. In DNA, the CDR3 is TGCGCCAGCAGCCGGCTAGCGGACACAGATACGCAGTATTTT. This sequence encodes CASSRLADTDTQYF.

About this clone: One junction end does not reproduce the germline sequence, and a read error may be involved. V and J are TRBV28 and TRBJ2-5, with a weak D call TRBD1 (6 bases). The CDR3 covers 11 residues. CDR1 is MDHEN and CDR2 is SYDVKM in the germline V gene. The CDR3: CASSTDSTHNF. CDR3 bases: TGTGCCAGCAGCACGGACAGCACGCACAACTTC.

The V and J genes are TRBV27 and TRBJ1-6; unclear D gene. Germline assignment: CDR1 MNHEY and CDR2 SMNVEV (reference sequence). This CDR3 has 14 residues. V lost 5 bases to trimming and J lost 7 bases, with 12 bases between them. The CDR3 DNA reads TGTGCCAGCAGTCAACGGTCAGGAAATTCACCCCTCCACTTT. Its translation: CASSQRSGNSPLHF.

J is TRBJ2-3 and V is TRBV25-1, with 7 bases aligning to TRBD1. Trimming at V came to 6 bases and at J to 2 bases, leaving 8 bases not matched to a gene. CDR1 and CDR2 (germline): MGHDK, SYGVNS. CDR3 size: 15 residues. CDR3 bases: TGTGCCAGCAGCAGAACTGACAGGGCCACAGATACGCAGTATTTT. This codes for CASSRTDRATDTQYF.

This CDR3 reads CASSLFIGGLRAGELFF. The CDR3 nucleotides read TGTGCCAGCAGCCTGTTCATCGGCGGACTACGCGCCGGGGAGCTGTTTTTT. V gene TRBV5-8 combines with J gene TRBJ2-2; maybe TRBD2 (6 bases). The CDR3 spans 17 residues. V lost 4 bases, J lost 6 bases, and 22 bases lay in between. Germline CDR1 SGHTS, CDR2 YDEGEE.

This rearrangement joins TRBV10-1 to TRBJ2-1; the match to TRBD2 covers 7 bases. The CDR3 is 15 amino acids. With 4 bases clipped from V and 6 bases from J, the junction kept 9 bases outside the gene matches. The germline V gene has CDR1 WNHNN and CDR2 SYGVQD (reference sequence). The CDR3 region is CASSADAGAGNEQFF. CDR3 DNA sequence: TGCGCCAGCAGTGCCGACGCGGGAGCTGGCAATGAGCAGTTCTTC.

The chain combines TRBV19 with TRBJ1-3; D unresolved. V lost 2 bases and J 2 bases, leaving 10 bases between the germline ends. Germline CDR1 reads LNHDA; CDR2 reads SQIVND (reference sequence). The CDR3 consists of 15 residues. The DNA of the CDR3 is TGTGCCAGTAGTATATTCCCCGGAGCTGGAAACACCATATATTTT. Protein sequence: CASSIFPGAGNTIYF.

The rearrangement links TRBV3-1 (or the pseudogene TRBV3-2) to TRBJ2-2; a possible D gene is TRBD2 (6 bases). The CDR3 length is 14 residues. The V end lost 1 base, the J end lost 7 bases, and 10 bases lay between the germline ends. Per the germline V gene, CDR1 is LGHDT and CDR2 is YNNKEL (reference sequence). The CDR3 here is CASSQAGGRGELFF. The CDR3 region has the DNA TGTGCCAGCAGCCAAGCCGGGGGACGCGGGGAGCTGTTTTTT.

This chain uses TRBV18 with TRBJ2-2, with D perhaps matching TRBD1 (7 bases). The V gene lost 6 bases and the J gene lost 5 bases, with 13 bases spanning the gap. The CDR3 totals 14 residues. Germline-derived CDR1 and CDR2 are KGHSH and LQKENI. This chain's CDR3 is CASSPGGKTGELFF. DNA for the CDR3: TGTGCCAGCTCTCCAGGGGGGAAGACCGGGGAGCTGTTTTTT.

The chain combines TRBV11-3 with TRBJ2-5; 9 bases match TRBD2. Germline V gene lookup returns CDR1 SGHNT and CDR2 YENEEA. The CDR3 covers 17 residues. J was trimmed by 3 bases and V by 1 base; bases with no gene match: 9. CDR3 residues: CASSLGSGGPRKETQYF. The CDR3 coding sequence is TGTGCCAGCAGCTTAGGAAGCGGGGGGCCGAGGAAAGAGACCCAGTACTTC.

The rearrangement uses TRBV5-1 and TRBJ2-5, with 11 bases aligning to TRBD2. Germline lookup yields CDR1 SGHRS and CDR2 YFSETQ. V lost 4 bases and J lost 4; bases outside the gene matches: 9. The CDR3 length is 16 residues. CDR3 region: CASSIRSGRARETQYF. Here the CDR3 DNA reads TGCGCCAGCAGCATCCGTAGCGGGAGGGCCAGAGAGACCCAGTACTTC.

This chain joins TRBV5-4 and TRBJ2-1; 8 bases match TRBD2. J lost 0 bases, V lost 1 base, and 3 bases had no gene match. CDR1 and CDR2 from the germline V gene are SGHNT and YYREEE (reference sequence). The CDR3 loop spans 16 amino acids. Written as DNA, the CDR3 is TGTGCCAGCAGCTTGTCTAGCGGGCCCTCCTACAATGAGCAGTTCTTC. Residues: CASSLSSGPSYNEQFF.

This clone has just a few counts. V and J are TRBV4-1 and TRBJ1-5; the D is unclear. Trimming removed 1 base at V and 6 bases at J, with 10 bases between. The CDR3 is made up of 14 amino acids. The germline CDR1 and CDR2 sequences are MGHRA and YSYEKL. This chain's CDR3 is CASSQVPGSQPQHF. As DNA, the CDR3 is TGCGCCAGCAGCCAAGTTCCGGGATCTCAGCCCCAGCATTTT.